The 25 T cell receptor beta chains below were found in one sample sequenced in a study of blood T cell repertoires in COVID-19. Measured with immunoSEQ multiplex PCR; TCRdb has only the in-frame clones, and not every one. This sample has 95,000 or so clones, with 65% to 85% found just once. The specimen sequenced was peripheral blood. The receptors here all came from a man of 80 years or more with active or convalescent COVID-19.

The V call is TRBV27, the J call TRBJ1-1; D perhaps matches TRBD1 (6 bases). The CDR3 is 13 amino acids. V was clipped by 8 bases and J by 5 bases, with 15 bases between them. Germline CDR1 is MNHEY and CDR2 is SMNVEV (reference sequence). The CDR3 DNA reads TGTGCCAGCGAGGGTGGGGGCGTAACTGAAGCTTTCTTT. It encodes CASEGGGVTEAFF.

V is TRBV20-1 and J is TRBJ1-1; the D gene is possibly TRBD1 (5 bases). This CDR3 has 13 amino acids. The V end lost 3 bases, the J end lost 5 bases, and 13 bases lay between the germline ends. Germline values: CDR1 DFQATT, CDR2 SNEGSKA (reference sequence). The CDR3 region is CSASVSGNTEAFF. For the CDR3, the DNA is TGCAGTGCTAGTGTCTCAGGGAATACTGAAGCTTTCTTT.

The chain has TRBV4-1 and TRBJ2-5, with TRBD2 identical over 11 bases. V lost 2 bases and J lost 2; bases outside the gene matches: 13. The CDR3 length is 19 residues. Germline CDR1 reads MGHRA; CDR2 reads YSYEKL. The CDR3 region is CASSQPRGLAGGHQETQYF. CDR3 nucleotide sequence: TGCGCCAGCAGCCAACCGCGGGGGCTAGCGGGGGGTCATCAAGAGACCCAGTACTTC.

This clone has just a few counts. V gene TRBV18 combines with J gene TRBJ1-1; no firm D call. V was cut by 2 bases and J by 8 bases, with 9 bases left in between. The CDR3 runs to 12 residues. Germline V gives CDR1 KGHSH, CDR2 LQKENI. This CDR3 is CASSPSRREAFF. CDR3 nucleotide sequence: TGTGCCAGCTCACCATCGCGCCGGGAAGCTTTCTTT.

The J gene is TRBJ1-3, the V gene TRBV28, with 8 positions matching TRBD1. Germline loops: CDR1 MDHEN, CDR2 SYDVKM. CDR3 size: 17 residues. Losses at the gene ends were 4 bases for V and 4 bases for J; bases not matched to a gene: 12. For the CDR3, the DNA is TGTGCCAGCAGTTCACCCCTAAGGACAGGGAGAGGAAACACCATATATTTT. This gives the protein CASSSPLRTGRGNTIYF.

This chain's CDR3 is CASSLTGGNQPQHF. The CDR3 coding sequence is TGTGCCAGCAGCTTAACCGGTGGCAATCAGCCCCAGCATTTT. The chain combines TRBV7-2 with TRBJ1-5; D gene uncertain. The CDR3 sequence is 14 residues long. Per the germline V gene, CDR1 is SGHTA and CDR2 is FQGNSA. Trimming took 2 bases from V and 2 from J, leaving 7 bases between them.

The CDR3 DNA sequence: TGTGCCAGCAGCCAACGACAGGGGGATCAGCCCCAGCATTTT. Its protein is CASSQRQGDQPQHF. The chain combines TRBV3-1 (or the pseudogene TRBV3-2) with TRBJ1-5, with TRBD1 matching over 9 bases. Germline CDR1 and CDR2: LGHDT and YNNKEL (reference sequence). Germline trimming cut 2 bases from V and 5 bases from J; bases unmatched to any gene: 1. This CDR3 spans 14 amino acids.

V and J are TRBV10-1 and TRBJ1-2, with D perhaps matching TRBD1 (5 bases). Trimming removed 3 bases from V and 0 bases from J, with 17 bases in between. The CDR3 is made up of 17 amino acids. Germline lookup yields CDR1 WNHNN and CDR2 SYGVQD (reference sequence). For the CDR3, the DNA is TGCGCCAGCAGTGAAGACAGCGCAAGAACTACTAACTATGGCTACACCTTC. Protein product: CASSEDSARTTNYGYTF.

The table lists this clone with a count of one. This chain uses TRBV6-5 with TRBJ2-1, with 10 bases identical to TRBD1. V shed 8 bases, J shed 4 bases, and the junction held 2 bases outside the gene matches. Germline V lookup: CDR1 MNHEY, CDR2 SVGAGI. CDR3 length: 13 amino acids. In DNA form, the CDR3 reads TGTGCCAGCCGGACAGGGGGGTACAATGAGCAGTTCTTC. Protein: CASRTGGYNEQFF.

The chain combines TRBV5-1 with TRBJ1-2; tentative D call: TRBD1 (6 bases). Per the germline V gene, CDR1 is SGHRS and CDR2 is YFSETQ. With 0 bases removed from V and 1 base from J, the gap between germline ends came to 16 bases. CDR3 size: 17 residues. In nucleotides, the CDR3 is TGCGCCAGCAGCTTGGGTATTCGGGACACCCTTAACTATGGCTACACCTTC. It yields the protein CASSLGIRDTLNYGYTF. Drawing the rest from reference TRBV5-1 and TRBJ1-2, the complete variable domain is KAGVTQTPRYLIKTRGQQVTLSCSPISGHRSVSWYQQTPGQGLQFLFEYFSETQRNKGNFPGRFSGRQFSNSRSEMNVSTLELGDSALYLCASSLGIRDTLNYGYTFGSGTRLTVV.

V and J are TRBV2 and TRBJ1-5, with D perhaps matching TRBD1 (5 bases). The germline gives CDR1 SNHLY, CDR2 FYNNEI. V shed 3 bases and J shed 2 bases, with 8 bases lying between them. This CDR3 has 14 residues. CDR3 amino acids: CASSEWGGNQPQHF. The CDR3 DNA reads TGTGCCAGCAGTGAGTGGGGGGGCAATCAGCCCCAGCATTTT.

The rearrangement links TRBV7-9 to TRBJ2-2, with D perhaps TRBD1 (6 bases). The CDR3 extends over 18 amino acids. With 3 bases removed from V and 5 bases from J, the gap between germline ends came to 22 bases. CDR1 SEHNR and CDR2 FQNEAQ come from the germline V gene (reference sequence). For the CDR3, the DNA is TGTGCCAGCAGCTTTTACCAGGGGTTCCTCATTGGGACCGGGGAGCTGTTTTTT. The encoded protein is CASSFYQGFLIGTGELFF. Variable domain in full (rest from reference TRBV7-9 and TRBJ2-2): DTGVSQNPRHKITKRGQNVTFRCDPISEHNRLYWYRQTLGQGPEFLTYFQNEAQLEKSRLLSDRFSAERPKGSFSTLEIQRTEQGDSAMYLCASSFYQGFLIGTGELFFGEGSRLTVL.

This chain links TRBV23-1 with TRBJ2-4; D is perhaps TRBD2 (6 bases). TRBV23-1 is noted as an ORF with a role that remains uncertain. The CDR3 consists of 14 residues. The V end lost 3 bases, the J end lost 6 bases, and 12 bases lay between the germline ends. CDR3 in DNA: TGCGCCAGCAGTCACGGGGGTTACGGAAACATTCAGTACTTC. Amino acids: CASSHGGYGNIQYF.

This sequence joins TRBV19 and TRBJ1-4, with D unclear. The V and J ends lost 3 bases and 8 bases respectively, with 25 bases between them. The CDR3 sequence is 18 residues long. Looked up from germline, CDR1 is LNHDA and CDR2 is SQIVND (reference sequence). DNA of the CDR3: TGTGCCAGTAGTATCTTGGGTCTAGGGAGTAAGGAAGAGGAAAAACTGTTTTTT. This encodes CASSILGLGSKEEEKLFF.

The rearrangement links TRBV10-3 to TRBJ1-5, with 8 bases matching TRBD1. V lost 3 bases, J lost 6 bases, and 4 bases stayed unmatched. Germline V lookup: CDR1 ENHRY, CDR2 SYGVKD. The CDR3 sequence is 14 residues long. The DNA for the CDR3 is TGTGCCATCAGTGATGGACAGGGCCTTCAGCCCCAGCATTTT. This codes for CAISDGQGLQPQHF.

J is TRBJ1-1 and V is TRBV23-1, with unresolved D. TRBV23-1 is marked as an open reading frame, function uncertain. Trimming took off 0 bases at V and 4 bases at J, with 9 bases between the two ends. The CDR3 is 14 residues long. The CDR3 sequence: CASSQSCSGTEAFF. In DNA form, the CDR3 reads TGCGCCAGCAGTCAATCGTGCAGTGGCACTGAAGCTTTCTTT.

The rearrangement uses TRBV2 and TRBJ2-5; 12 bases align to TRBD1. The CDR3 covers 14 residues. The V segment lost 4 bases and the J segment 5 bases; nucleotides outside the gene matches: 2. Germline lookup yields CDR1 SNHLY and CDR2 FYNNEI. In DNA form, the CDR3 reads TGTGCCAGCAGTGGGGACAGGGGGCAGGAGACCCAGTACTTC. Encoded protein: CASSGDRGQETQYF.

The chain is built from TRBV3-1 (or the pseudogene TRBV3-2) and TRBJ2-2; 10 positions match TRBD1. Germline lookup yields CDR1 LGHDT and CDR2 YNNKEL (reference sequence). The V gene end was trimmed by 5 bases and the J gene end by 2 bases; junction bases not matched to a gene: 5. The CDR3 runs 16 residues. CDR3 sequence (DNA): TGTGCCAGCAGCTCGACAGGGGGCCTTAACACCGGGGAGCTGTTTTTT. This codes for CASSSTGGLNTGELFF.

The chain has TRBV10-3 and TRBJ1-1; perhaps TRBD1 as D (5 bases). Trimming removed 7 bases from V and 0 bases from J, with 9 bases in between. The CDR3 consists of 13 residues. In germline, CDR1 is ENHRY, CDR2 SYGVKD. CDR3 sequence reads: CAINVGLNTEAFF. DNA for the CDR3: TGTGCCATCAATGTGGGGCTGAACACTGAAGCTTTCTTT.

CDR3 in DNA: TGTGCCAGCAGCTTAGTTGAGGTATTGGCGGGTACTGAAGCTTTCTTT. This sequence encodes CASSLVEVLAGTEAFF. The chain recombines TRBV11-2 with TRBJ1-1; D remains ambiguous. Trimming removed 1 base from V and 5 bases from J, with 17 bases in between. The germline CDR1 and CDR2 sequences are SGHAT and FQNNGV. The CDR3 runs 16 residues. Supplemented by reference TRBV11-2 and TRBJ1-1, the full variable domain reads EAGVAQSPRYKIIEKRQSVAFWCNPISGHATLYWYQQILGQGPKLLIQFQNNGVVDDSQLPKDRFSAERLKGVDSTLKIQPAKLEDSAVYLCASSLVEVLAGTEAFFGQGTRLTVV.

The chain recombines TRBV6-5 with TRBJ2-7, with D perhaps matching TRBD1 (6 bases). This CDR3 contains 13 residues. The germline CDR1 and CDR2 sequences are MNHEY and SVGAGI. Trimming stripped 6 bases from V and 2 bases from J, with 11 bases between. CDR3 DNA sequence: TGTGCCAGCAGGGACAGATGGGCCTACGAGCAGTACTTC. This codes for CASRDRWAYEQYF.

V gene TRBV5-4 combines with J gene TRBJ2-7, with 8 positions matching TRBD1. After removal of 4 bases from V and 5 bases from J, the junction contained 5 bases not matched to a gene. Looked up from germline, CDR1 is SGHNT and CDR2 is YYREEE (reference sequence). The CDR3 has 13 residues. DNA for the CDR3: TGTGCCAGCAGCGAGACAGGGGAACACGAGCAGTACTTC. It translates to CASSETGEHEQYF.

The CDR3 DNA follows: TGTGCCAGCACCAGCGGACAGACCGAAGCTTTCTTT. Translated: CASTSGQTEAFF. The V gene is TRBV12-3 or TRBV12-4, the J gene TRBJ1-1; perhaps TRBD1 as D (6 bases). The CDR3 is made up of 12 amino acids. Between the trimmed V and J ends, which lost 7 bases and 8 bases, there was a span of 14 bases.

The J gene is TRBJ2-6, the V gene TRBV28, with D possibly matching TRBD1 (5 bases). The V end lost 1 base, the J end lost 0 bases, and 13 bases lay between the germline ends. CDR3 length: 18 amino acids. Germline-derived CDR1 and CDR2 are MDHEN and SYDVKM. The CDR3 loop reads CASSLSPGRDSGANVLTF. The DNA for the CDR3 is TGTGCCAGCAGTTTATCCCCCGGCAGGGACTCTGGGGCCAACGTCCTGACTTTC.

This chain joins TRBV7-6 and TRBJ2-5; TRBD2 agrees at 11 bases. V was clipped by 5 bases and J by 3 bases; unmatched bases: 8. Per germline, CDR1 SGHVS and CDR2 FNYEAQ. The CDR3 totals 16 residues. CDR3 loop: CASSPLSGGAEETQYF. In nucleotides, the CDR3 is TGTGCCAGCAGCCCACTTAGCGGGGGGGCCGAAGAGACCCAGTACTTC.